This entry lists 4 T cell receptor beta chains sequenced from one sample in a study of cytomegalovirus exposure and HLA in healthy donors. 13 Jbeta primers and 60 Vbeta primers were used for the PCR. Repertoires were generated with immunoSEQ multiplex PCR, while TCRdb's copy carries only in-frame clones and drops some. The sample contains approximately 110,000 clones, about 82% of which appear only once. Sequencing was done on a sample of PBMCs. These TCRs come from a man in his fifties in good health and CMV-seronegative.

V is TRBV5-1 and J is TRBJ2-7; a weak D match, TRBD2 (7 bases). V was clipped by 0 bases and J by 4 bases, with 14 bases between them. The germline V gene encodes CDR1 SGHRS and CDR2 YFSETQ. This CDR3 is built from 15 residues. The CDR3 loop is CASSLAAGAGYEQYV. The CDR3 nucleotides read TGCGCCAGCAGCTTGGCCGCGGGGGCGGGGTACGAGCAGTACGTC.

The chain couples TRBV6-1 to TRBJ1-3, with unresolved D. CDR1 and CDR2 (germline): MNHNS, SASEGT. This CDR3 contains 15 residues. V was cut by 8 bases and J by 1 base, with 15 bases left in between. The CDR3 DNA is TGTGCCAGCTGGGCGGGCGACAATTCTGGAAACACCATATATTTT. Translation: CASWAGDNSGNTIYF.

This clone was recorded only once. The genes are TRBV5-1 and TRBJ2-1; 9 bases agree with TRBD2. Trimming removed 5 bases from V and 10 bases from J; junction bases left unmatched: 13. Germline V gene data show CDR1 as SGHRS and CDR2 as YFSETQ. The CDR3 is made up of 15 amino acids. The CDR3 protein is CASSWGLAGFIEQFF. The CDR3 DNA reads as TGCGCCAGCAGTTGGGGTCTAGCGGGGTTTATCGAGCAGTTCTTC.

V is TRBV5-1 and J is TRBJ2-4; D might be TRBD2 (5 bases). Germline CDR1 is SGHRS and CDR2 is YFSETQ. Trimming removed 1 base from V and 8 bases from J, with 16 bases in between. This CDR3 contains 15 residues. The CDR3 loop reads CASSLPSRAFHIQYF. DNA for the CDR3: TGCGCCAGCAGCTTGCCTAGCCGGGCCTTCCACATTCAGTACTTC.